Listed here is a single T cell receptor beta chain. Its antigen is unknown. No base quality information exists; no much larger clone differs at one position. The source of the sample is a study of blood T cells in healthy people across ages (dated by TCRdb to about 2015). Broadly, across the study: In model experiments, roughly one uniquely barcoded TCR beta cDNA molecule per two T cells was captured by template switching. Using deep sequencing normalized with unique cDNA molecular identifiers, the study measured how TCR beta repertoire diversity changes with age. The donors were split into four age groups: young (average around 16 years), middle-aged (about 40), aged (roughly 65) and long-lived (approximately 89). Using the same blood draw, the study looked at two additional independent replicas of 1 million unique cDNA reads for two donors, one aged 18 to 30 and the other aged 80 or older. Points the paper makes about the study in general: Observed TCR beta diversity per million T cells fell roughly linearly with age, and a significant reduction was already apparent by age about 36. The CMV infection status of donors was not known, potentially confounding age-related changes in expanded clonotypes. Compared with the aged group, the long-lived group had more naive CD4+ T cells, fewer expanded clones and increased TCR diversity, suggesting age selection. There was a strong correlation between observed TCR beta diversity and the percentage of naive T cells measured by flow cytometry. Total diversity estimates from one million sequenced T cells were considered lower bounds and underestimates. Since profiling was done on bulk unsorted PBMCs, naive and antigen-experienced compartments could not be conclusively compared.

The CDR3, cysteine through phenylalanine, is 15 amino acids long. Only CDR3 DNA remains: 45 bases, in frame from the first base. Between the V and J ends, shortened by 5 bases and 5 bases respectively, the junction contains 16 bases. CDR1 SGHTA and CDR2 FQGNSA were looked up in the germline V gene. The donors were 40 or so Caucasian individuals from Russia, aged 6 to 90 years, who were systemically healthy. Around 10 milliliters of peripheral blood were collected from each donor into EDTA-treated Vacutainer tubes. Ficoll-Paque density-gradient centrifugation was used to isolate PBMCs, with at least 6 million obtained per sample. Trizol reagent was used to extract total RNA from PBMCs, with at least 6 micrograms per sample. Naive CD45RAhigh/CD27high T cell percentages were measured by flow cytometry on a PBMC aliquot from every donor. The library came from 5' RACE. Instrument on record: Illumina HiSeq 2500. A second PCR of about 6 to 12 cycles was performed with a sample-barcoded 5' primer and a J-beta primer mix. Each TCR beta cDNA molecule received a unique molecular identifier from a template-switch 5' adaptor carrying 12 random nucleotides. Each sample yielded at least 2.5 million CDR3-containing paired-end reads. First-strand cDNA was synthesized from all RNA with the Mint cDNA synthesis kit, primed by a TRBC-specific oligonucleotide. All cDNA was treated with uracil-DNA glycosylase and then went through a first 18-cycle PCR with the universal primers M1SS and BC2_uni_R. The authors' pipeline ran thus. Normalization of each sample was performed by random selection of 1 million high-quality reads, each carrying a distinct molecular identifier. Instead of being binned into consensus sequences, reads that shared molecular identifiers were thrown out. CDR3 identification, clonotype clustering and error correction used MiTCR with a Q25 quality threshold and the strictest error-elimination algorithm. Lower-bound total TCR beta diversity was estimated with a nonparametric unseen species model using Euler transformation. Through fastp at Q25 and MiXCR, TCRdb rebuilt clones from the public reads, retaining in-frame beta chains. All rows with the same CDR3 protein become a single entry with the most common DNA and genes. V and J calls and clone size were set by TCRdb, not the authors. For this sample the table gives around 520,000 distinct CDR3 sequences, of which approximately 26% were detected only once. Together, the top ten hold approximately 3.6% of the sample.

These data were likewise used in another study, on T cells of mothers and their children. As that second paper reports: The donors were nine systemically healthy Caucasian individuals, made up of three mothers and their six children. cDNA synthesis consumed the entire amount of extracted RNA, loaded at roughly 1.5 ug RNA in each 15 ul reaction. In the second PCR, the M1S primer added sample barcodes and 2-4 random nucleotides. Each mother yielded over 9 million TCR beta CDR3 reads and each child 2.5 million to 3.5 million reads. In both related and unrelated pairs, thymic selection shapes the output of TCR recombination in a similar way, with inherited differences having only a minor effect. Normalized repertoire overlap was always found to be slightly, but never significantly, higher in related mother-child pairs than in unrelated mother-child pairs. No persistent microchimeric T cell clones were detected, at a sensitivity of 90 to 100 clones per million clonotypes. Deep NGS was used in the study to compare the TCR beta repertoires of mothers and children and to look for features that separate related mother-child pairs from unrelated individuals. On average, the children were around 11 +/- 4 years old, while the mothers were about 40 +/- 4 years old. After adapter ligation was performed with NEBNext reagents, the libraries were sequenced on an Illumina HiSeq 2000 with 100+100 nt paired-end reads. To avoid cross-contamination, the mother libraries and the child libraries were prepared a month apart and sequenced in separate runs. For each donor, somewhere between roughly 500,000 and 2,100,000 distinct TCR beta clonotypes were identified. Naive TCR beta clonotypes were estimated from low-frequency clonotypes matched to each donor's FACS-determined naive share, without sorting.

This receptor was identified in a boy younger than 10 in good health. The chain is encoded by TRBV7-2 joined to TRBJ1-5, with the D gene call left open. What was sequenced was blood. The DNA is TGTGCCAGCAGCCCCTCCGGGCGGCTGGATCAGCCCCAGCATTTT. This gives the protein CASSPSGRLDQPQHF.